A single TCR beta chain is shown here with its context. Its antigen is unknown. This entry is derived from a study of OX40 agonist ivuxolimab in advanced cancers. Study background: Ivuxolimab is a fully human IgG2 antibody that activates OX40 (CD134). General study results and limits: At 0.1 to 3.0 mg/kg, clonal expansion of CD4+ and CD8+ blood T cells had occurred by week 6.

Produced via immunoSEQ multiplex PCR; TCRdb's table is partial and in-frame only. The sample shows some 60,000 clones, around 86% of them seen only once. Germline CDR1 reads LNHDA; CDR2 reads SQIVND (reference sequence). Deletions cut 3 bases from V and 0 bases from J, with 8 bases between. This CDR3 has 14 residues. The clonotype originates from an adult with an advanced solid tumor such as melanoma, head and neck, liver or kidney cancer. Material: CD4+ or CD8+ T cells sorted from blood, obtained in a trial of the OX40 agonist ivuxolimab. The chain combines TRBV19 with TRBJ1-1; D is unresolved. The CDR3 DNA sequence: TGTGCCAGTAGTATGTTAAATCTGAACACTGAAGCTTTCTTT. This codes for CASSMLNLNTEAFF.